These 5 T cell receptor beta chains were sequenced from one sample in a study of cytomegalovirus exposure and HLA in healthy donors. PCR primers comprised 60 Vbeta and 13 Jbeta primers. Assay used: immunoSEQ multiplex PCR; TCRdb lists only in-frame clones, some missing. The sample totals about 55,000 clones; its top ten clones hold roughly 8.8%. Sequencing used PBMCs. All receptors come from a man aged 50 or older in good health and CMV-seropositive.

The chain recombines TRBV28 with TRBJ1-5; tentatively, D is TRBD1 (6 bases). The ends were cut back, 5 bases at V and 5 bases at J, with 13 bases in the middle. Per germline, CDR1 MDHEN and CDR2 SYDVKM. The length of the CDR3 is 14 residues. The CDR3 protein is CASSKGDTYQPQHF. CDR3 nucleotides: TGTGCCAGCAGTAAAGGGGACACCTATCAGCCCCAGCATTTT. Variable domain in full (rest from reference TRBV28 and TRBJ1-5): DVKVTQSSRYLVKRTGEKVFLECVQDMDHENMFWYRQDPGLGLRLIYFSYDVKMKEKGDIPEGYSVSREKKERFSLILESASTNQTSMYLCASSKGDTYQPQHFGDGTRLSIL.

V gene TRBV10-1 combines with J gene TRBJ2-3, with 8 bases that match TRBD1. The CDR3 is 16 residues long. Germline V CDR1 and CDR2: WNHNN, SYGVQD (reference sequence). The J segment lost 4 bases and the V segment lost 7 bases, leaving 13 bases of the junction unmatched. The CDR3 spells CASTGIDRGPADTQYF. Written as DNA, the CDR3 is TGCGCCAGCACCGGGATTGACAGGGGCCCCGCAGATACGCAGTATTTT.

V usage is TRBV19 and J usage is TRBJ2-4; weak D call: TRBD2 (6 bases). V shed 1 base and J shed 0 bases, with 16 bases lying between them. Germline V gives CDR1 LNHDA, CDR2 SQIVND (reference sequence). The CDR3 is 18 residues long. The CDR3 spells CASSIAGTPGQAKNIQYF. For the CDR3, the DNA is TGTGCCAGTAGTATAGCGGGGACTCCGGGGCAAGCCAAAAACATTCAGTACTTC.

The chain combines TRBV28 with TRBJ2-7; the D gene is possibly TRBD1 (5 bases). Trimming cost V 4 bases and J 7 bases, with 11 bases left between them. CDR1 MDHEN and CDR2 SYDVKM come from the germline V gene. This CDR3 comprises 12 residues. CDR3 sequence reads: CASSSGQGEQYF. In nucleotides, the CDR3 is TGTGCCAGCAGTTCTGGCCAGGGAGAGCAGTACTTC.

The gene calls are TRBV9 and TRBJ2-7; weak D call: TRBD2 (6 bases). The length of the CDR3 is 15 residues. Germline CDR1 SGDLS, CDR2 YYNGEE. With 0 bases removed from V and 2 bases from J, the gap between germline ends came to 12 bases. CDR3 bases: TGTGCCAGCAGCGTAGGAACCCTAGCGACCTACGAGCAGTACTTC. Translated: CASSVGTLATYEQYF. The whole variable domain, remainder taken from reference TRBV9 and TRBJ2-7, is DSGVTQTPKHLITATGQRVTLRCSPRSGDLSVYWYQQSLDQGLQFLIQYYNGEERAKGNILERFSAQQFPDLHSELNLSSLELGDSALYFCASSVGTLATYEQYFGPGTRLTVT.